This T cell receptor beta chain was retrieved from a study of PD-1 blockade in classical Hodgkin lymphoma. The repertoire was sequenced with immunoSEQ multiplex PCR; TCRdb's copy has only in-frame clones and lacks some. The sample carries about 15,000 clones, 85% to 90% recorded once. The V end lost 1 base, the J end lost 0 bases, and 8 bases lay between the germline ends. Germline lookup yields CDR1 LGHNA and CDR2 YSLEER. This CDR3 has 15 residues. Each of the patients experienced relapse following autologous stem cell transplantation, and their brentuximab vedotin exposure differed. The material sequenced was peripheral blood mononuclear cells (PBMCs), taken at baseline. This sequence was found in a human donor with classical Hodgkin lymphoma. The chain joins TRBV4-3 to TRBJ2-3, with D maybe TRBD1 (5 bases). CDR3 coding DNA: TGCGCCAGCAGCCAAGTCCCAGGGAGCACAGATACGCAGTATTTT. Its translation: CASSQVPGSTDTQYF.